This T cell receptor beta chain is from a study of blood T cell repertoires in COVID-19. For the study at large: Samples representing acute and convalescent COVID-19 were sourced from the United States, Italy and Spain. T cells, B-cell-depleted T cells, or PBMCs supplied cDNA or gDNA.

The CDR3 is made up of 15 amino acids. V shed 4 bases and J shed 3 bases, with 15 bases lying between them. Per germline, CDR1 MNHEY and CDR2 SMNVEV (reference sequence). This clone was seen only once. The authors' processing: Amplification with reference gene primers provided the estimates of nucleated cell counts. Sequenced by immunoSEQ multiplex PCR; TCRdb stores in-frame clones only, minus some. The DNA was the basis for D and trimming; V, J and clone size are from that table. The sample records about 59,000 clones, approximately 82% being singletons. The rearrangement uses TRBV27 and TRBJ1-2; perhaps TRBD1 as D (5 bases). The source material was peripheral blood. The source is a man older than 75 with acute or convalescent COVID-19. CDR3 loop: CASSSGGVEDYGYTF. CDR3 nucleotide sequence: TGTGCCAGCAGTTCGGGGGGGGTCGAGGACTATGGCTACACCTTC.